This T cell receptor (beta chain) was sequenced in a study of blood T cells in healthy people across ages. Whole-study findings and limits: CMV infection status of these donors was not known.

A note on this clonotype: Its antigen remains unknown.

The CDR3 spans 15 residues. The V end was cut by 4 bases, the J end by 3 bases, with 16 bases between. Germline V gene data show CDR1 as LGHDT and CDR2 as YNNKEL (reference sequence). At least 5.5 micrograms of total RNA were extracted per sample. It was with a sample-barcoded 5' primer and a J-beta primer mix that a second PCR of roughly 6 to 12 cycles was run. A single record per CDR3 protein comes from TCRdb applying MiXCR to the 5' RACE reads. Of about 830,000 distinct CDR3 sequences in the sample, roughly 60% were seen once. This clonotype was obtained from a man aged 25 to 40 in good health. The J gene is TRBJ2-7, the V gene TRBV3-1; possibly TRBD1 for D (6 bases). The sample comprised blood. CDR3 protein: CASSLDADSFYEQYF. CDR3 coding DNA: TGTGCCAGCAGCCTCGACGCGGACAGTTTCTACGAGCAGTACTTC.